Below, 16 T cell receptor beta chains from the same sample are listed, as sequenced in a study of T cell changes during pregnancy in multiple sclerosis. Sequencing used immunoSEQ multiplex PCR; TCRdb keeps in-frame clones, though not all of them. The table lists tens of thousands of clones, roughly 87% of them singletons, with 1% to 1.5% in the top ten. Sequences were derived from CD4+ T cells from peripheral blood mononuclear cells, sampled in the first trimester of pregnancy. The receptors come from a female donor with multiple sclerosis, enrolled in a pregnancy study.

The V and J genes are TRBV7-3 and TRBJ2-3, with 16 bases that match TRBD2. The J segment lost 6 bases and the V segment lost 0 bases, leaving 6 bases of the junction unmatched. Germline CDR1 and CDR2: SGHTA and FQGTGA. This CDR3 is built from 18 residues. DNA of the CDR3: TGTGCCAGCAGCTTAACCGGGACTAGCGGGAGGGCCTCCGATACGCAGTATTTT. Protein: CASSLTGTSGRASDTQYF. Using reference TRBV7-3 and TRBJ2-3 for the parts outside the CDR3, the full variable domain is GAGVSQTPSNKVTEKGKYVELRCDPISGHTALYWYRQSLGQGPEFLIYFQGTGAADDSGLPNDRFFAVRPEGSVSTLKIQRTERGDSAVYLCASSLTGTSGRASDTQYFGPGTRLTVL.

The chain combines TRBV10-3 with TRBJ1-1; D is ambiguous. The CDR3 loop spans 16 amino acids. The germline V gene has CDR1 ENHRY and CDR2 SYGVKD. Trimming cost V 6 bases and J 0 bases, with 17 bases left between them. The CDR3 sequence: CAIRGDEGFMNTEAFF. CDR3 DNA: TGTGCCATCAGGGGTGATGAGGGCTTTATGAACACTGAAGCTTTCTTT.

This chain connects TRBV11-2 to TRBJ2-7; D gene uncertain. CDR3 length equals 15 residues. CDR1 and CDR2 (germline): SGHAT, FQNNGV. Trimming shortened V by 1 base and J by 0 bases, and 10 bases separated the two germline ends. This chain's CDR3 is CASSLGRAGSYEQYF. For the CDR3, the DNA is TGTGCCAGCAGCTTAGGCCGCGCCGGCTCCTACGAGCAGTACTTC.

V and J are TRBV5-4 and TRBJ2-1, with TRBD2 matching over 10 bases. The CDR3 spans 18 residues. CDR1 and CDR2 from the germline V gene are SGHNT and YYREEE (reference sequence). The ends lost 3 bases at V and 0 bases at J; junction bases unmatched: 9. The CDR3 region has the DNA TGTGCCAGCAGCTCGAGGACTAGCGGCCTAGTCTCCTACAATGAGCAGTTCTTC. Translated, it gives CASSSRTSGLVSYNEQFF.

This sequence joins TRBV6-5 and TRBJ2-7; D may be TRBD2 (5 bases). V lost 4 bases and J lost 1, with 11 bases in between. The germline V gene encodes CDR1 MNHEY and CDR2 SVGAGI. The CDR3 contains 14 residues. CDR3 DNA sequence: TGTGCCAGCAGTTTTGGGCCGGGGTCCTACGAGCAGTACTTC. It codes for CASSFGPGSYEQYF.

The chain couples TRBV5-4 to TRBJ2-1, with 8 bases fitting TRBD2. Germline CDR1 and CDR2: SGHNT and YYREEE (reference sequence). V was clipped by 0 bases and J by 8 bases; unmatched bases: 7. The CDR3 loop spans 15 amino acids. DNA of the CDR3: TGTGCCAGCAGCTTGGGGCAAGCGGGAGCCGATGAGCAGTTCTTC. It translates to CASSLGQAGADEQFF.

The rearrangement joins TRBV20-1 to TRBJ2-7, with TRBD2 identical over 9 bases. With V trimmed by 4 bases and J by 7 bases, 2 bases remained unmatched. There are 11 residues in the CDR3. In germline, CDR1 is DFQATT, CDR2 SNEGSKA (reference sequence). The DNA of the CDR3 is TGCAGTGCTACCCTAGCGGGGGAGCAGTACTTC. Translating it yields CSATLAGEQYF.

CDR3 residues: CASSIRWGGETQYF. CDR3 DNA: TGCGCCAGCAGTATAAGGTGGGGAGGCGAGACCCAGTACTTC. The chain is built from TRBV10-2 and TRBJ2-5, with D tentatively TRBD2 (6 bases). The CDR3 consists of 14 residues. Looked up from germline, CDR1 is WSHSY and CDR2 is SAAADI. With 5 bases removed from V and 5 bases from J, the gap between germline ends came to 15 bases.

The chain is built from TRBV4-2 and TRBJ1-1; 10 positions match TRBD1. V was clipped by 1 base and J by 1 base; unmatched bases: 6. The CDR3 covers 17 residues. The V gene's germline CDR1 is LGHNA and CDR2 YNFKEQ. The chain's CDR3 is CASSQGGTGAANTEAFF. The CDR3 nucleotides read TGTGCCAGCAGCCAAGGTGGGACAGGGGCGGCGAACACTGAAGCTTTCTTT.

The rearrangement joins TRBV5-1 to TRBJ2-2; tentatively, D is TRBD1 (6 bases). Trimming pared 0 bases from V and 5 bases from J, leaving 8 bases between. CDR3 length equals 14 residues. CDR1 and CDR2 (germline): SGHRS, YFSETQ. The CDR3: CASSLVGTTGELFF. CDR3 nucleotide sequence: TGCGCCAGCAGCTTGGTCGGGACAACCGGGGAGCTGTTTTTT.

The chain recombines TRBV7-2 with TRBJ1-1; 7 bases map to TRBD1. Germline loops: CDR1 SGHTA, CDR2 FQGNSA. The CDR3 is 14 residues long. J lost 0 bases, V lost 5 bases, and 3 bases had no gene match. CDR3 nucleotides: TGTGCCAGCAGCCCTGGGACAGTGAACACTGAAGCTTTCTTT. As protein: CASSPGTVNTEAFF. The complete variable domain, with remaining parts taken from reference TRBV7-2 and TRBJ1-1, reads GAGVSQSPSNKVTEKGKDVELRCDPISGHTALYWYRQSLGQGLEFLIYFQGNSAPDKSGLPSDRFSAERTGGSVSTLTIQRTQQEDSAVYLCASSPGTVNTEAFFGQGTRLTVV.

The genes are TRBV27 and TRBJ2-3; 9 bases match TRBD1. This CDR3 is built from 16 residues. The V gene end was trimmed by 8 bases and the J gene end by 9 bases; junction bases not matched to a gene: 18. Per the germline V gene, CDR1 is MNHEY and CDR2 is SMNVEV (reference sequence). Here the CDR3 reads CASGPSGTGPLWTQYF. The CDR3 DNA reads as TGTGCCAGCGGACCCTCCGGGACAGGGCCCTTATGGACGCAGTATTTT.

This chain links TRBV15 with TRBJ1-1; D gene ambiguous. CDR1 LNHNV and CDR2 YYDKDF come from the germline V gene (reference sequence). Trimming stripped 2 bases from V and 1 base from J, with 8 bases between. This CDR3 region has 14 residues. The CDR3 spells CATSRYEGNTEAFF. In DNA form, the CDR3 reads TGTGCCACCAGCAGATATGAGGGGAACACTGAAGCTTTCTTT.

A few counts support this clone. This chain links TRBV9 with TRBJ1-1; D perhaps matches TRBD1 (5 bases). Germline V gene sequence: CDR1 SGDLS, CDR2 YYNGEE. V was shortened by 2 bases and J by 2 bases, with 10 bases between the two germline ends. The CDR3 is 14 residues long. The CDR3 coding sequence is TGTGCCAGCAGCGTCGGGGGGACCAACACTGAAGCTTTCTTT. It is translated as CASSVGGTNTEAFF.

This chain links TRBV7-2 with TRBJ1-5; D may be TRBD1 (5 bases). Germline V CDR1 and CDR2: SGHTA, FQGNSA. CDR3 size: 15 residues. V was shortened by 0 bases and J by 2 bases, with 8 bases between the two germline ends. The CDR3 bases are TGTGCCAGCAGCTTAGCTCTGGGGCGCAATCAGCCCCAGCATTTT. Translation: CASSLALGRNQPQHF.

The rearrangement uses TRBV10-3 and TRBJ2-1; 8 nucleotides match TRBD2. The CDR3 length is 15 residues. V shed 8 bases and J 5 bases; nucleotides not matched to a gene: 11. Germline CDR1 reads ENHRY; CDR2 reads SYGVKD. The CDR3 DNA reads TGTGCCATCGGCGGGATTAGCGGGAACAACAATGAGCAGTTCTTC. Protein: CAIGGISGNNNEQFF.